What follows are 25 T cell receptor beta chains derived from one specimen sequenced in a study of blood T cell repertoires in COVID-19. Profiling relied on immunoSEQ multiplex PCR, and the TCRdb table lists in-frame clones only, not all of them. The table includes 75,000 to 100,000 clones, 82% detected once. Specimen: peripheral blood. The receptors come from a human donor in a cohort sampled during active COVID-19.

This chain links TRBV6-5 with TRBJ1-1; 7 bases agree with TRBD1. Looked up from germline, CDR1 is MNHEY and CDR2 is SVGAGI. The CDR3 consists of 12 residues. V trimming: 5 bases; J trimming: 3 bases; junction bases outside the gene matches: 0. In nucleotides, the CDR3 is TGTGCCAGCAGTACAGGGGACACTGAAGCTTTCTTT. Translation gives CASSTGDTEAFF.

The rearrangement uses TRBV5-1 and TRBJ2-3, with D possibly matching TRBD1 (6 bases). CDR3 length: 14 amino acids. CDR1 and CDR2 from the germline V gene are SGHRS and YFSETQ. V lost 5 bases, J lost 0 bases, and 10 bases lay in between. The CDR3 sequence is CASSEGESTDTQYF. CDR3 bases: TGCGCCAGCAGTGAGGGGGAGAGCACAGATACGCAGTATTTT. Combining the CDR3 with reference TRBV5-1 and TRBJ2-3 gives the whole variable domain KAGVTQTPRYLIKTRGQQVTLSCSPISGHRSVSWYQQTPGQGLQFLFEYFSETQRNKGNFPGRFSGRQFSNSRSEMNVSTLELGDSALYLCASSEGESTDTQYFGPGTRLTVL.

As to this clone: One end of the junction does not line up with germline, which may come from a read error. The rearrangement links TRBV27 to TRBJ1-4; D possibly corresponds to TRBD1 (5 bases). CDR1 MNHEY and CDR2 SMNVEV come from the germline V gene (reference sequence). The CDR3 totals 15 residues. The CDR3, as DNA: TGTGCCAGCAGCTTATCCGGGGGGAGTTGGGAAAAACTGTTTTTT. Translating gives CASSLSGGSWEKLFF.

V usage is TRBV2 and J usage is TRBJ2-5, with 10 bases that match TRBD1. CDR3 length equals 12 residues. V lost 8 bases to trimming and J lost 6 bases; unmatched junction nucleotides: 3. Germline V CDR1 and CDR2: SNHLY, FYNNEI. CDR3 loop: CASGTGAQTQYF. The CDR3 nucleotides are TGTGCCAGCGGGACAGGGGCACAGACCCAGTACTTC.

CDR3 residues: CASSLLQTGTGPYEQYF. Written as DNA, the CDR3 is TGCGCCAGCAGCCTTCTACAAACCGGGACAGGACCCTACGAGCAGTACTTC. V gene TRBV5-1 combines with J gene TRBJ2-7; 8 bases map to TRBD1. CDR1 is SGHRS, CDR2 YFSETQ, per germline. Germline trimming cut 4 bases from V and 2 bases from J; bases unmatched to any gene: 14. The CDR3 spans 17 residues.

The CDR3 loop is CASSLDHGREQYF. The CDR3 DNA is TGTGCCAGCAGCTTAGATCATGGGCGCGAGCAGTACTTC. The chain employs TRBV11-2 and TRBJ2-7; the D is unclear. CDR3 length: 13 amino acids. V lost 0 bases, J lost 6 bases, and 9 bases lay in between. CDR1 and CDR2 (germline): SGHAT, FQNNGV. The whole variable domain, filled in from reference TRBV11-2 and TRBJ2-7, reads EAGVAQSPRYKIIEKRQSVAFWCNPISGHATLYWYQQILGQGPKLLIQFQNNGVVDDSQLPKDRFSAERLKGVDSTLKIQPAKLEDSAVYLCASSLDHGREQYFGPGTRLTVT.

The table lists this clone with a count of one. Here the CDR3 reads CASSWGASGETQYF. CDR3 nucleotide sequence: TGCGCCAGCAGCTGGGGAGCTAGCGGGGAGACCCAGTACTTC. The chain recombines TRBV5-1 with TRBJ2-5; 8 bases line up with TRBD2. The CDR3 length is 14 residues. V gave up 3 bases and J gave up 5 bases; unmatched junction bases: 6. Germline-derived CDR1 and CDR2 are SGHRS and YFSETQ.

The chain combines TRBV19 with TRBJ2-7; 8 bases map to TRBD1. V trimming: 4 bases; J trimming: 1 base; junction bases outside the gene matches: 6. The germline CDR1 and CDR2 sequences are LNHDA and SQIVND (reference sequence). This CDR3 has 15 residues. The CDR3 DNA reads as TGTGCCAGTAGTACCGGGACAGGAGGATCCTACGAGCAGTACTTC. It translates to CASSTGTGGSYEQYF.

This clone was seen a few times. This sequence joins TRBV19 and TRBJ2-1; TRBD2 might be the D (5 bases). Germline-derived CDR1 and CDR2 are LNHDA and SQIVND (reference sequence). Trimming cost V 5 bases and J 2 bases, with 13 bases left between them. The CDR3 sequence is 15 residues long. Written as DNA, the CDR3 is TGTGCCAGTAGTCCCCCTGCGGGCGCCTACAATGAGCAGTTCTTC. Translated, it gives CASSPPAGAYNEQFF.

V usage is TRBV2 and J usage is TRBJ2-5, with 8 bases aligning to TRBD2. Per the germline V gene, CDR1 is SNHLY and CDR2 is FYNNEI. The CDR3 extends over 15 amino acids. V was pared by 3 bases and J by 5 bases, with 8 bases of the junction left unmatched. CDR3 amino acids: CASSDFAGGVETQYF. CDR3 bases: TGTGCCAGCAGTGATTTTGCGGGGGGCGTGGAGACCCAGTACTTC. Filled out from reference TRBV2 and TRBJ2-5, the complete variable domain reads EPEVTQTPSHQVTQMGQEVILRCVPISNHLYFYWYRQILGQKVEFLVSFYNNEISEKSEIFDDQFSVERPDGSNFTLKIRSTKLEDSAMYFCASSDFAGGVETQYFGPGTRLLVL.

This chain connects TRBV7-9 to TRBJ1-4, with 11 bases identical to TRBD1. The length of the CDR3 is 15 residues. Germline V gene sequence: CDR1 SEHNR, CDR2 FQNEAQ (reference sequence). The junction had 2 bases not matched to a gene; V was cut back by 3 bases and J by 5 bases. The chain's CDR3 is CASSFGTGGNEKLFF. The CDR3 region has the DNA TGTGCCAGCAGCTTCGGGACAGGGGGAAATGAAAAACTGTTTTTT.

V gene TRBV5-1 combines with J gene TRBJ1-5, with TRBD1 matching 7 bases. Germline loops: CDR1 SGHRS, CDR2 YFSETQ. The CDR3 has 13 amino acids. V was pared by 4 bases and J by 4 bases, with 2 bases of the junction left unmatched. CDR3 sequence (DNA): TGCGCCAGCAGCCGACAGGGTAATCAGCCCCAGCATTTT. Encoded protein: CASSRQGNQPQHF.

The chain employs TRBV16 and TRBJ1-5; D is undetermined. Trimming stripped 1 base from V and 0 bases from J, with 4 bases between. Germline assignment: CDR1 KGHSY and CDR2 FQNENV. CDR3 length: 14 amino acids. The CDR3 is CASSQFSSNQPQHF. CDR3 DNA: TGTGCCAGCAGCCAATTTAGTAGCAATCAGCCCCAGCATTTT.

The chain recombines TRBV24-1 with TRBJ2-2; TRBD2 might be the D (5 bases). Germline V lookup: CDR1 KGHDR, CDR2 SFDVKD. V was shortened by 0 bases and J by 6 bases, with 13 bases between the two germline ends. The CDR3 runs 16 residues. CDR3 sequence (DNA): TGTGCCACCAGTGATTTGGAGGGTACAGTAGCCGGGGAGCTGTTTTTT. Its protein product is CATSDLEGTVAGELFF.

The chain couples TRBV19 to TRBJ2-5, with TRBD1 as a possible D gene (6 bases). Trimming removed 5 bases from V and 2 bases from J, with 6 bases in between. Germline lookup yields CDR1 LNHDA and CDR2 SQIVND (reference sequence). This CDR3 region has 12 residues. CDR3 nucleotide sequence: TGTGCCAGTAGTGACAGGCAAGAGACCCAGTACTTC. This translates into CASSDRQETQYF.

The chain is built from TRBV7-9 and TRBJ1-5, with a weak D call TRBD1 (6 bases). CDR3 length: 16 residues. CDR1 and CDR2 (germline): SEHNR, FQNEAQ (reference sequence). V lost 1 base, J lost 6 bases, and 16 bases lay in between. The CDR3 is CASSLGDRLLGQPQHF. For the CDR3, the DNA is TGTGCCAGCAGCTTAGGAGACAGGCTTTTGGGTCAGCCCCAGCATTTT.

This sequence joins TRBV29-1 and TRBJ2-3; 10 bases line up with TRBD2. CDR1 is SQVTM, CDR2 ANQGSEA, per germline. The CDR3 is 13 residues long. Trimming took 7 bases from V and 6 from J; bases not matched to a gene: 7. The CDR3 here is CSGTGTSVDTQYF. DNA for the CDR3: TGCAGCGGGACCGGGACTAGCGTTGATACGCAGTATTTT.

The rearrangement joins TRBV6-4 to TRBJ1-4; a possible D gene is TRBD1 (5 bases). Germline values: CDR1 MRHNA, CDR2 SNTAGT. V was shortened by 4 bases and J by 7 bases, with 10 bases between the two germline ends. CDR3 length: 13 amino acids. The CDR3 sequence is CASSVQGGEKLFF. For the CDR3, the DNA is TGTGCCAGCAGTGTGCAGGGTGGTGAAAAACTGTTTTTT.

The chain has TRBV2 and TRBJ2-5; 8 bases are a match to TRBD2. V gave up 4 bases and J gave up 6 bases; unmatched junction bases: 4. This CDR3 has 13 amino acids. Looked up from germline, CDR1 is SNHLY and CDR2 is FYNNEI. CDR3 residues: CASSVSSGQTQYF. DNA of the CDR3: TGTGCCAGCAGTGTATCTAGCGGGCAGACCCAGTACTTC.

This clone occurred once. This sequence joins TRBV6-1 and TRBJ2-3, with 9 nucleotides matching TRBD2. CDR1 is MNHNS, CDR2 SASEGT, per germline. The junction had 9 bases not matched to a gene; V was cut back by 2 bases and J by 6 bases. This CDR3 comprises 16 residues. This CDR3 is CASSEIWRGGSDTQYF. CDR3 sequence (DNA): TGTGCCAGCAGTGAAATTTGGCGGGGGGGGTCGGATACGCAGTATTTT.

This clone is a singleton in its sample. The chain carries TRBV5-6 and TRBJ2-5; tentative D call: TRBD2 (6 bases). Germline V lookup: CDR1 SGHDT, CDR2 YYEEEE. V lost 1 base to trimming and J lost 2 bases, with 12 bases between them. The length of the CDR3 is 15 residues. CDR3 in amino acids: CASSLPTSSQETQYF. The CDR3 bases are TGTGCCAGCAGCTTGCCAACTAGCAGTCAAGAGACCCAGTACTTC.

This sequence joins TRBV15 and TRBJ2-3; no firm D call. This CDR3 is built from 16 residues. V lost 1 base to trimming and J lost 0 bases, with 11 bases between them. Per the germline V gene, CDR1 is LNHNV and CDR2 is YYDKDF (reference sequence). The CDR3 is CATSRVPSRSTDTQYF. The CDR3, as DNA: TGTGCCACCAGCAGAGTCCCGAGCCGAAGCACAGATACGCAGTATTTT.

The rearrangement uses TRBV30 and TRBJ2-6; the match to TRBD1 covers 8 bases. The length of the CDR3 is 18 residues. Germline values: CDR1 GTSNPN, CDR2 SVGIG (reference sequence). V shed 1 base, J shed 1 base, and the junction held 9 bases outside the gene matches. CDR3 DNA sequence: TGTGCCTGGAGTGATCGGACAGGGAGTTTTTCTGGGGCCAACGTCCTGACTTTC. This codes for CAWSDRTGSFSGANVLTF.

This clone appeared a single time. The V and J genes are TRBV28 and TRBJ2-1; 8 bases match TRBD2. V trimming: 2 bases; J trimming: 9 bases; junction bases outside the gene matches: 24. CDR1 is MDHEN, CDR2 SYDVKM, per germline. The CDR3 covers 20 residues. CDR3: CASSLNPSAGAIYYMGEQFF. CDR3 DNA: TGTGCCAGCAGTTTAAACCCCTCAGCGGGGGCCATATATTACATGGGTGAGCAGTTCTTC.

This chain links TRBV5-4 with TRBJ2-5; 10 bases map to TRBD2. The trim removed 2 bases at V and 4 bases at J, leaving 5 bases unmatched. Germline V gene lookup returns CDR1 SGHNT and CDR2 YYREEE (reference sequence). The CDR3 is 15 residues long. The CDR3 region is CASSFSSGGVETQYF. The CDR3 DNA follows: TGTGCCAGCAGCTTTTCTAGCGGGGGTGTAGAGACCCAGTACTTC. Filled out from reference TRBV5-4 and TRBJ2-5, the complete variable domain reads ETGVTQSPTHLIKTRGQQVTLRCSSQSGHNTVSWYQQALGQGPQFIFQYYREEENGRGNFPPRFSGLQFPNYSSELNVNALELDDSALYLCASSFSSGGVETQYFGPGTRLLVL.